This TCR beta chain was documented in a study of blood T cell repertoires in COVID-19. Germline V gives CDR1 SNHLY, CDR2 FYNNEI. CDR3 length: 14 residues. The V gene lost 4 bases and the J gene lost 1 base, with 10 bases spanning the gap. Produced via immunoSEQ multiplex PCR; TCRdb's table is partial and in-frame only. The table shows 250,000 to 300,000 clones, with around 90% occurring only once. This clonotype originated in a woman aged 55-70 years with COVID-19, enrolled during active disease. This chain links TRBV2 with TRBJ1-1; no clear D. The sequencing input was peripheral blood. The CDR3 spells CASSGAGRNTEAFF. The CDR3 bases are TGTGCCAGCAGTGGTGCGGGCAGGAACACTGAAGCTTTCTTT.